A selection of T cell receptor beta chains follows, all from one sample in a study of cytomegalovirus exposure and HLA in healthy donors. Assay: immunoSEQ multiplex PCR; the TCRdb copy retains only in-frame clones and omits some. The sample shows about 130,000 clones, 65% to 75% of them seen only once. Sample: PBMCs. The origin of the receptors is a man aged 35-49 years in good health and CMV-seropositive. CDR3s include the opening cysteine and the closing phenylalanine or tryptophan. D genes are given only for firm matches. Some rows mark clone size as missing; the rest say once, few, many or name a class of expanded clone.

len	abundance	d_gene	j_gene	v_gene	CDR3nt	CDR3aa
13	.	.	TRBJ1-2	TRBV2	TGTGCCATGGACGGACGGACTTTCTATGGCTACACCTTC	CAMDGRTFYGYTF
13	.	.	TRBJ2-5	TRBV5-1	TGCGCCAGCAGCTTGAAACCGAGGGAGACCCAGTACTTC	CASSLKPRETQYF
14	.	.	TRBJ1-5	TRBV7-6	TGTGCCAGCAGCTTAATGCAGGGCAATCAGCCCCAGCATTTT	CASSLMQGNQPQHF
16	once	TRBD1	TRBJ2-1	TRBV7-8	TGTGCCAGCAGCAAGGACAGGGGCTCGGGAGAGAGTGAGCAGTTCTTC	CASSKDRGSGESEQFF
13	medium-sized	TRBD1	TRBJ1-2	TRBV6-5	TGTGCCAGCAAAATGACAGGGGATGAGGGCTACACCTTC	CASKMTGDEGYTF
14	.	.	TRBJ2-3	TRBV4-1	TGCGCCAGCAGCCAAGGACCCTCTAGAGATACGCAGTATTTT	CASSQGPSRDTQYF
13	once	TRBD2	TRBJ2-3	TRBV10-3	TGTGCCATCACTGGACTAGTGACAGATACGCAGTATTTT	CAITGLVTDTQYF
13	.	.	TRBJ2-3	TRBV27	TGTGCCAGCAGTTTTATCCCCGGAGATACGCAGTATTTT	CASSFIPGDTQYF
15	once	.	TRBJ2-5	TRBV7-2	TGTGCCAGCAGCTTAGCGCTAGGGCTAGCGGAGACCCAGTACTTC	CASSLALGLAETQYF
19	.	.	TRBJ2-5	TRBV23-1	TGCGCCAGCAGTCACCCCCCCAGGGACATCTGGGAGTACCAAGAGACCCAGTACTTC	CASSHPPRDIWEYQETQYF
13	once	.	TRBJ2-3	TRBV13	TGTGCCAGCAGCACCCCGACTAAGGATACGCAGTATTTT	CASSTPTKDTQYF
16	.	.	TRBJ2-3	TRBV6-1	TGTGCCAGCAGTGAAGTGGGGGGTGTTGGCACAGATACGCAGTATTTT	CASSEVGGVGTDTQYF
14	.	.	TRBJ1-2	TRBV29-1	TGCAGCGTTGACGTCCTACAGGGACACTATGGCTACACCTTC	CSVDVLQGHYGYTF
15	.	TRBD1	TRBJ1-4	TRBV28	TGTGCCAGCAGTTTTCTGCAGGGGGCTGATGAAAAACTGTTTTTT	CASSFLQGADEKLFF
13	once	TRBD1	TRBJ1-1	TRBV6-4	TGTGCCAGCAGCTGGGACAGGAACACTGAAGCTTTCTTT	CASSWDRNTEAFF
14	once	.	TRBJ2-7	TRBV5-4	TGTGCCAGCAGCTTCGGGACAACCTCCTACGAGCAGTACTTC	CASSFGTTSYEQYF
11	.	.	TRBJ2-5	TRBV10-1	TGCGCCAGCAGTGCGGGTGAGACCCAGTACTTC	CASSAGETQYF
16	.	TRBD1	TRBJ2-5	TRBV5-1	TGCGCCAGCAGCACCGGGACAGGTAGACCTCAAGAGACCCAGTACTTC	CASSTGTGRPQETQYF
15	.	.	TRBJ2-7	TRBV6-1	TGTGCCAGCAGTGAAAGCGCGGGGAGCTCCTACGAGCAGTACTTC	CASSESAGSSYEQYF
10	.	TRBD2	TRBJ2-1	TRBV10-2	TGCGGGGGGGGGATCCCTGGGCAGTTCTTC	CGGGIPGQFF
17	.	.	TRBJ2-3	TRBV11-2	TGTGCCAGCAGCTTAGTCCCAGGGCCATTGGGGACAGATACGCAGTATTTT	CASSLVPGPLGTDTQYF
14	.	.	TRBJ1-1	TRBV6-4	TGTGCCAGCAGGGCAGGGGCTTCGAACACTGAAGCTTTCTTT	CASRAGASNTEAFF
15	few	TRBD1	TRBJ1-2	TRBV5-6	TGTGCCAGCAGCTCCCTGACAGGGGGCAGCTATGGCTACACCTTC	CASSSLTGGSYGYTF
13	.	TRBD2	TRBJ2-1	TRBV19	TGTGCCAGCTCAGCCCCCGGGGGGAATGAGCAGTTCTTC	CASSAPGGNEQFF
15	.	TRBD2	TRBJ2-1	TRBV6-1	TGTGCCAGCAGTGGTAGCGGGGGGGCCTACAATGAGCAGTTCTTC	CASSGSGGAYNEQFF
15	.	TRBD1	TRBJ2-2	TRBV7-7	TGTGCCAGCAGCGCCGCACAGGGGGGCACCGGGGAGCTGTTTTTT	CASSAAQGGTGELFF
14	.	TRBD1	TRBJ1-2	TRBV6-4	TGTGCCAGCAAAAACAGGGGGACGGACTATGGCTACACCTTC	CASKNRGTDYGYTF
14	.	.	TRBJ2-1	TRBV7-2	TGTGCCAGCAGCTTAGTACGGGGTAGTCCTGAGCAGTTCTTC	CASSLVRGSPEQFF
14	.	TRBD1	TRBJ2-5	TRBV29-1	TGCAGCGTTTCCGGACAGGGCGGTAAGGAGACCCAGTACTTC	CSVSGQGGKETQYF
15	.	TRBD2	TRBJ2-1	TRBV6-5	TGTGCCAGCGCCCCTCCAGCGGGGGGATACAATGAGCAGTTCTTC	CASAPPAGGYNEQFF
17	.	.	TRBJ1-4	TRBV25-1	TGTGCCAGCAGTCCTGAACTGCCGGGATTCGATAATGAAAAACTGTTTTTT	CASSPELPGFDNEKLFF
16	.	.	TRBJ1-1	TRBV6-5	TGTGCCAGCAGTTACGGGATTACAGGGTTGAACACTGAAGCTTTCTTT	CASSYGITGLNTEAFF
12	.	.	TRBJ2-5	TRBV28	TGTGCCAGCAGTGGGCAGAAAGAGACCCAGTACTTC	CASSGQKETQYF
16	.	TRBD2	TRBJ2-7	TRBV7-6	TGTGCCAGCACCATTCTTAGCGGGACGGGGGTCAGCGAGCAGTACTTC	CASTILSGTGVSEQYF
17	.	TRBD2	TRBJ2-3	TRBV29-1	TGCAGCGTTGATAGAAGGGCTAGCGGTCATCGCACAGATACGCAGTATTTT	CSVDRRASGHRTDTQYF
15	.	TRBD1	TRBJ1-5	TRBV5-1	TGCGCCAGCAGCTTGACAGGGGGCCTCAATCAGCCCCAGCATTTT	CASSLTGGLNQPQHF
14	.	.	TRBJ2-3	TRBV5-1	TGCGCCAGCAGCTTGGAACTAGCCGCAGATACGCAGTATTTT	CASSLELAADTQYF
13	few	TRBD1	TRBJ2-3	TRBV11-3	TGTGCCAGCAGTTTAGGGGGACAGGATACGCAGTATTTT	CASSLGGQDTQYF
10	.	.	TRBJ1-1	TRBV28	TGTGCCAGCAGCCGGACTGAAGCTTTCTTT	CASSRTEAFF
14	.	.	TRBJ2-3	TRBV7-2	TGTGCCAGCAGCGCAAACAGGGTCTCAGATACGCAGTATTTT	CASSANRVSDTQYF
15	.	.	TRBJ2-3	TRBV19	TGTGCCAGTAGTACCTCTAGCGCGGGCACAGATACGCAGTATTTT	CASSTSSAGTDTQYF
14	.	.	TRBJ1-3	TRBV15	TGTGCCACCAGCAGGGGAGACTCAAGAAACACCATATATTTT	CATSRGDSRNTIYF
16	.	TRBD2	TRBJ2-3	TRBV6-5	TGTGCCAGCAGTTACTCGATGCTAGCGGTCACAGATACGCAGTATTTT	CASSYSMLAVTDTQYF
17	.	.	TRBJ1-2	TRBV19	TGTGCCAGTAGTATAGATGATCAGGCAGGGGCCTCCTATGGCTACACCTTC	CASSIDDQAGASYGYTF
11	.	.	TRBJ2-1	TRBV5-4	TGTGCCAGCAGCCGGGGGAATGAGCAGTTCTTC	CASSRGNEQFF
15	few	TRBD1	TRBJ1-5	TRBV6-1	TGTGCCAGCAGAGGAGGACAGGGGGCCGGTCAGCCCCAGCATTTT	CASRGGQGAGQPQHF
16	once	.	TRBJ1-2	TRBV29-1	TGCAGCGTTGAAGAAGGAGACAGGACCGAAAAGCATGGCTACACCTTC	CSVEEGDRTEKHGYTF
15	.	.	TRBJ1-5	TRBV7-9	TGTGCCAGCAGCTTACACGGGGGGAGCAATCAGCCCCAGCATTTT	CASSLHGGSNQPQHF
15	few	.	TRBJ1-5	TRBV7-9	TGTGCCAGCAGCTTAAGGGGGGGCCCCTTTCAGCCCCAGCATTTT	CASSLRGGPFQPQHF
13	.	.	TRBJ1-1	TRBV27	TGTGCCAGCAGCCCGAGGGCGAACACTGAAGCTTTCTTT	CASSPRANTEAFF
15	.	TRBD1	TRBJ2-7	TRBV11-1	TGTGCCAGCAGCTTAGGCCGGGACAGCTCCTACGAGCAGTACTTC	CASSLGRDSSYEQYF
17	.	TRBD1	TRBJ2-2	TRBV7-3	TGTGCCAGCAGCTTAATGAGCGCAGGGGGTAACACCGGGGAGCTGTTTTTT	CASSLMSAGGNTGELFF
17	once	TRBD2	TRBJ2-2	TRBV5-6	TGTGCCAGCAGCTCGAGAGGACTAGCGGGAGGAACCGGGGAGCTGTTTTTT	CASSSRGLAGGTGELFF
16	.	TRBD1	TRBJ2-1	TRBV4-1	TGCGCCAGCAGCCAACCTAAGACAGGGGTTGACAATGAGCAGTTCTTC	CASSQPKTGVDNEQFF
14	.	TRBD2	TRBJ2-3	TRBV9	TGTGCCAGCAGCGAGGCGGGAGGGCCAGATACGCAGTATTTT	CASSEAGGPDTQYF
15	.	TRBD2	TRBJ2-1	TRBV5-1	TGCGCCAGCAGCTTACAACCGGGACTAGTCAATGAGCAGTTCTTC	CASSLQPGLVNEQFF